In its sample, the clone carrying this T cell receptor (beta chain) was seen once. Its target is unknown. Naivety among CD8 cells was defined by CD45RO negativity and positive CCR7 selection, thereby excluding terminally differentiated effector memory CD45RA+ cells. The data belong to a study of shared clonotypes between healthy human individuals. Study context: A few men and a couple of women, aged 18 to 49, were donors.

Study-wide results and limits: Clonotypes which were not shared had lower generation probabilities than clonotypes that all four donors shared.

The material for each subset, its genomic DNA, was split evenly across several immunoSEQ plates. The protocol was immunoSEQ multiplex PCR, while the TCRdb copy is restricted to in-frame clones and leaves out a portion. In the table there are roughly 550,000 clones, around 95% of which are singletons. The sequence derives from a woman in her 30s in good health. The sample comprised naive CD8+ T cells sorted from blood.

The CDR3 DNA reads TGCGCCAGCAGCTTGGGTCAGGGGTCCTATGGCTACACCTTC. Protein: CASSLGQGSYGYTF. This chain joins TRBV5-1 and TRBJ1-2; possibly TRBD1 for D (6 bases). The germline V gene has CDR1 SGHRS and CDR2 YFSETQ. The CDR3 spans 14 residues. Trimming took off 0 bases at V and 4 bases at J, with 10 bases between the two ends.